The T cell receptor (beta chain) under discussion was sequenced for a study of T-cell memory formation after mild COVID-19 (dated by TCRdb to about 2021). With respect to the entire study: TCR sequence clusters from the two donors were largely donor specific. Longitudinal TCRalpha and TCRbeta repertoire sequencing tracked T-cell clones expanding and contracting after mild COVID-19 in a couple of donors. Two young, previously healthy adult volunteers, one female and one male, were included in the cohort. Overall results and qualifications from the work: Contracting CD4+ clones turned up mainly in the CM and EM memory subsets, whereas EMRA was where CD8+ clones were enriched. Clones contracting from day 15 to 85 had balanced CD4/CD8 phenotypes, while a second wave expanding from day 15 to 37 was biased towards CD4+. Only a couple of mild cases were covered in the study, and larger cohorts including severe cases with pre-infection samples were considered necessary. Whether the second-wave clones peaking on day 37 were SARS-CoV-2 specific was not confirmed. Some responding clones were detected in pre-infection memory, which suggested that pre-existing cross-reactive memory T cells had joined the SARS-CoV-2 response.

Sequencer: Illumina NovaSeq 6000. Using 5'RACE with constant-segment primers, TCRalpha and TCRbeta cDNA libraries were constructed, with sample barcodes and unique molecular identifiers added in the process. Trizol reagent was used to extract RNA from every sample. Library amplification was performed in two PCR steps, and a second sample barcode and Illumina TruSeq adapters were introduced in the second step. Sequencing of the libraries was done on an Illumina NovaSeq, producing 2 x 150 bp paired-end reads. The published analysis was carried out like this. The reads were demultiplexed and collapsed into UMI-guided consensus sequences using migec v1.2.7. Using mixcr v2.1.11, UMI consensuses were aligned to TRA and TRB V and J templates and then assembled into clonotypes. Expanded or contracted clonotypes were those called significant by both edgeR and NoisET, with noise models trained on biological replicates. For edgeR calls, the cutoffs were a false discovery rate-adjusted p below 0.01 and a log2 fold-change threshold of 1. As an exploratory analysis of dynamics, max-normalized trajectories of the 1000 most abundant clonotypes were examined with PCA combined with hierarchical clustering. Separately sequenced CD4+ and CD8+ repertoires were used to assign a CD4 or CD8 phenotype to each responding clone. The public reads were reprocessed in TCRdb via fastp at Q25 and MiXCR, keeping in-frame beta chains. Entries are consolidated by CDR3 protein sequence, retaining the most common genes and DNA. The V and J calls come from TCRdb's annotation, not from the publication. The sample table lists a few hundred thousand distinct CDR3 sequences, 20% to 25% of them with a count of one. The biggest ten clones account for roughly 21% of the sample.

Ficoll-Paque density gradient centrifugation was the method used to isolate PBMCs. Via the germline V gene, CDR1 is SGHDT and CDR2 YYEEEE. There are 16 amino acids in the CDR3, from cysteine to phenylalanine inclusive. The kept DNA is CDR3 alone, 48 bases in frame from the first base. V gives up 0 bases and J gives up 6 bases, and the segment between their germline ends measures 17 bases. This clonotype was detected only a few times. No antigen is known for it. No qualities accompany the bases; no much larger clone lies one base away. The chain was built from TRBV5-6 and TRBJ2-3; the D assignment is uncertain and may be TRBD1 or TRBD2, with 6 bases supporting each. This clonotype originated in a man between 18 and 35 years old who had mild COVID-19 (a few samples of this study predate the infection). The sample titles of this study are shuffled in the database, so cell type and time point are left out; the donor was told from shared clones. The sequenced sample consisted of PBMCs or a T cell subset sorted from them (not recorded which). The DNA reads as follows: TGTGCCAGCAGCTTGGCTTCCGGGGGCGGCAGGGATACGCAGTATTTT. It is translated as CASSLASGGGRDTQYF.